The source of this T cell receptor (beta chain) is a study of CXCR3-negative and CXCR3-positive naive CD8 T cells. Study overall: The libraries yielded 130 million or so TRB reads, about 1.5 +/- 0.3 million each. Study conclusions and caveats: Memory CD8+ cells showed much lower diversity, while both naive subsets displayed comparably high diversity. Comparison of naive cells showed more hydrophobic TRB CDR3s in CXCR3-positive than in CXCR3-negative naive cells. Memory cells showed distinct TRBV-TRBJ patterns, while the two naive subsets matched.

The libraries of TRB cDNA were constructed through 5' RACE using UMI labels. TCRdb re-called the 5' RACE reads and gives one entry per CDR3 protein, without DNA. Here the sample table reports about 98,000 distinct CDR3 sequences. Every CD8+ T cell subset underwent triplicate sorting at under 350,000 cells apiece. Germline V lookup: CDR1 MDHEN, CDR2 SYDVKM. The CDR3 length is 15 residues. About this clonotype itself: As yet, its antigen is unknown.

Sequences were obtained from naive CXCR3+ CD8+ T cells from blood. Specified subset: CD45RO-CCR7+CD27+CD95- naive CD8+ T cells expressing CXCR3 (TNR3+). This chain joins TRBV28 and TRBJ2-5; lacking DNA, the TRBD1 call made by TCRdb goes unchecked. The source is a human donor in good health. Some clones in this sample may be carry-over from other donors' samples. CDR3 sequence: CASSHSSGHAETQYF.